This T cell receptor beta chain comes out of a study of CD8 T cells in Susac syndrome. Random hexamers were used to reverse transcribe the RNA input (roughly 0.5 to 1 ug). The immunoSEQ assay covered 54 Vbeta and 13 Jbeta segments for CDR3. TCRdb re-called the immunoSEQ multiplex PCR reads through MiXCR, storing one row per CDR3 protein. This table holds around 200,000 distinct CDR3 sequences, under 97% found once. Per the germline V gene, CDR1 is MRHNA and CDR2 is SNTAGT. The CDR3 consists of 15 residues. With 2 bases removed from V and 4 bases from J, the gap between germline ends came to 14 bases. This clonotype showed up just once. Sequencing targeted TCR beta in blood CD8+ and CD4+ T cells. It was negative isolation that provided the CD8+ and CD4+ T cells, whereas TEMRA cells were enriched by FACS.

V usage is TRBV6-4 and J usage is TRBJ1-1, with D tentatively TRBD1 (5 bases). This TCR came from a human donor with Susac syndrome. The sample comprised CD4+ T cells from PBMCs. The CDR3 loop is CASSDQPRGGTEAFF. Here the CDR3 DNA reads TGTGCCAGCAGTGACCAACCGAGGGGCGGCACTGAAGCTTTCTTT.